The rows below give T cell receptor beta chains drawn from one sample of a study of control samples from healthy donors and cancer patients. Data came from immunoSEQ multiplex PCR; TCRdb stores just in-frame clones and leaves some out. The data show some 150,000 clones, with under 90% seen just once and 4.9% held by the top ten. Sequencing used blood. Every receptor here comes from a man under 40 in good health. The CDR3 runs from the conserved cysteine through the conserved F or W. Fields, in order: clone size, V gene, J gene, D gene, CDR3 protein, CDR3 DNA. The D gene is left open where the match is weak. Size values are once, few and many counts, or a class for expanded clones, and some rows have none.

.	TRBV10-3	TRBJ1-4	.	CAISEGDGENEKLFF	TGTGCCATCAGTGAGGGGGACGGAGAAAATGAAAAACTGTTTTTT
.	TRBV6-6	TRBJ2-2	TRBD1	CASKITGQGVTGELFF	TGTGCCAGCAAGATCACCGGACAGGGAGTCACCGGGGAGCTGTTTTTT
.	TRBV5-1	TRBJ2-7	TRBD1	CASSLGDRGDEQYF	TGCGCCAGCAGCTTGGGGGACAGGGGGGACGAGCAGTACTTC
.	TRBV11-1	TRBJ1-2	.	CASSLGGANYGYTF	TGTGCCAGCAGCTTAGGGGGCGCCAACTATGGCTACACCTTC
.	TRBV5-4	TRBJ2-1	TRBD1	CASSQKTGANEQFF	TGTGCCAGCAGCCAAAAGACAGGGGCCAATGAGCAGTTCTTC
once	TRBV5-5	TRBJ2-7	.	CASSPDRGSYEQYF	TGTGCCAGCAGCCCGGACCGCGGCTCCTACGAGCAGTACTTC
.	TRBV9	TRBJ1-4	.	CASSSQGAADEKLFF	TGTGCCAGCAGCTCACAAGGGGCGGCGGATGAAAAACTGTTTTTT
.	TRBV5-6	TRBJ2-1	.	CASSLMTEQFF	TGTGCCAGCAGCTTGATGACTGAGCAGTTCTTC
.	TRBV6-2/TRBV6-3	TRBJ2-3	.	CASSTIRTGESADTQYF	TGTGCCAGCAGTACGATTCGCACAGGCGAAAGTGCAGATACGCAGTATTTT
.	TRBV7-9	TRBJ2-7	.	CASSEEAFSNYEQYF	TGTGCCAGCAGCGAAGAGGCTTTTTCGAACTACGAGCAGTACTTC
.	TRBV30	TRBJ1-5	.	CAFELGGDQPQHF	TGTGCCTTTGAGTTGGGCGGGGATCAGCCCCAGCATTTT
.	TRBV9	TRBJ1-3	TRBD1	CASSTDRGLSGNTIYF	TGTGCCAGCAGCACAGACAGGGGGCTCTCTGGAAACACCATATATTTT
once	TRBV19	TRBJ1-2	TRBD1	CASSIKGRGRYGYTF	TGTGCCAGTAGTATAAAGGGCAGGGGGCGCTATGGCTACACCTTC
.	TRBV4-2	TRBJ2-5	.	CASSQGVAGQSQETQYF	TGTGCCAGCAGCCAAGGGGTCGCGGGGCAGTCCCAAGAGACCCAGTACTTC
.	TRBV29-1	TRBJ1-2	.	CSVVLGNYGYTF	TGCAGCGTTGTGTTGGGTAACTATGGCTACACCTTC
.	TRBV25-1	TRBJ1-4	.	CASSTGGNEKLFF	TGTGCCAGCAGTACGGGGGGCAATGAAAAACTGTTTTTT
.	TRBV10-1	TRBJ2-3	TRBD2	CASSVSSGRETDTQYF	TGCGCCAGCAGTGTATCTAGCGGGAGGGAGACAGATACGCAGTATTTT
.	TRBV24-1	TRBJ2-5	TRBD2	CATSDTPGTRGGETQYF	TGTGCCACCAGTGATACCCCGGGAACGAGGGGAGGGGAGACCCAGTACTTC
.	TRBV7-3	TRBJ2-1	TRBD1	CASSVTGELLGEQFF	TGTGCCAGCAGCGTGACAGGGGAGCTTCTCGGTGAGCAGTTCTTC
.	TRBV10-3	TRBJ1-4	.	CAISDNEKLFF	TGTGCCATCAGTGATAATGAAAAACTGTTTTTT
.	TRBV11-2	TRBJ1-2	.	CASRGDYGYTF	TGTGCCAGCAGGGGGGACTATGGCTACACCTTC
.	TRBV6-2/TRBV6-3	TRBJ1-1	.	CASTYRVYTEAFF	TGTGCCAGCACTTACAGGGTTTACACTGAAGCTTTCTTT
.	TRBV9	TRBJ2-7	.	CASSVAWAGNYEQYF	TGTGCCAGCAGCGTAGCCTGGGCAGGGAACTACGAGCAGTACTTC
.	TRBV6-6	TRBJ1-4	.	CASGRVLFF	TGTGCCAGTGGCCGAGTACTGTTTTTT
.	TRBV27	TRBJ2-7	.	CAPRDCLYEQYF	TGTGCCCCCCGGGACTGCCTCTACGAGCAGTACTTC
.	TRBV20-1	TRBJ1-5	TRBD1	CSASDRVGQPQHF	TGCAGTGCTAGTGACAGGGTTGGGCAGCCCCAGCATTTT
.	TRBV5-1	TRBJ2-7	TRBD2	CASSQGLAGGAYEQYF	TGCGCCAGCAGCCAGGGACTAGCGGGAGGGGCCTACGAGCAGTACTTC
.	TRBV13	TRBJ1-2	.	CASSLLLGTNYGYTF	TGTGCCAGCAGCTTACTGTTAGGGACTAACTATGGCTACACCTTC
.	TRBV10-3	TRBJ2-7	TRBD1	CAISGTAGEQYF	TGTGCCATCTCAGGGACAGCTGGCGAGCAGTACTTC
.	TRBV5-6	TRBJ1-5	.	CASSVGKDRFFSNQPQHF	TGTGCCAGCAGCGTGGGGAAGGACAGATTCTTTAGCAATCAGCCCCAGCATTTT
.	TRBV27	TRBJ2-7	.	CASSWGGEQYF	TGTGCCAGCAGTTGGGGTGGGGAGCAGTACTTC
.	TRBV18	TRBJ2-5	.	CASSQGTQETQYF	TGTGCCAGCTCCCAGGGGACCCAAGAGACCCAGTACTTC
once	TRBV7-8	TRBJ2-5	.	CASSSYGETQYF	TGTGCCAGCAGCTCTTATGGGGAGACCCAGTACTTC
.	TRBV7-2	TRBJ2-3	.	CASSFGDTQYF	TGTGCCAGCAGCTTTGGAGATACGCAGTATTTT
.	TRBV19	TRBJ1-1	.	CASSIRGSGEAFF	TGTGCCAGTAGTATTAGGGGATCGGGTGAAGCTTTCTTT
once	TRBV11-3	TRBJ1-3	.	CASSSPPYPYEKRSGNTIYF	TGTGCCAGCAGTTCACCGCCATACCCGTACGAGAAACGTTCTGGAAACACCATATATTTT
.	TRBV5-4	TRBJ2-3	.	CASSLGGRDTQYF	TGTGCCAGCAGCTTGGGGGGGCGGGATACGCAGTATTTT
.	TRBV19	TRBJ2-7	TRBD2	CASATSGNSYEQYF	TGTGCCAGCGCTACTAGCGGGAACTCCTACGAGCAGTACTTC
.	TRBV4-1	TRBJ2-6	TRBD1	CASSQVVGQYIVSGANVLTF	TGCGCCAGCAGCCAAGTTGTGGGACAGTATATCGTTTCTGGGGCCAACGTCCTGACTTTC
.	TRBV11-2	TRBJ2-7	.	CASTRTEDYEQYF	TGTGCCAGCACCCGGACAGAGGATTACGAGCAGTACTTC
.	TRBV10-2	TRBJ1-1	.	CASSITGWYNRAFF	TGCGCCAGCAGCATCACAGGGTGGTATAATCGGGCTTTCTTT
.	TRBV9	TRBJ2-1	TRBD2	CASSVAGGPHEQFF	TGTGCCAGCAGCGTAGCGGGGGGGCCTCATGAGCAGTTCTTC
.	TRBV5-1	TRBJ2-2	TRBD1	CASSIRTGSVIGELFF	TGCGCCAGCAGTATTAGGACAGGGTCTGTGATCGGGGAGCTGTTTTTT
.	TRBV7-9	TRBJ1-1	.	CASSERQNTEAFF	TGTGCCAGCAGCGAAAGACAGAACACTGAAGCTTTCTTT
.	TRBV7-9	TRBJ2-7	.	CASSRDYEQYF	TGTGCCAGCAGCCGGGACTACGAGCAGTACTTC
.	TRBV7-6	TRBJ2-3	.	CASSLDGVFSTDTQYF	TGTGCCAGCAGCTTAGACGGGGTGTTTAGCACAGATACGCAGTATTTT
.	TRBV7-2	TRBJ2-2	TRBD2	CASSLFMAGAGELFF	TGTGCCAGCAGCCTGTTTATGGCGGGGGCCGGGGAGCTGTTTTTT
.	TRBV5-1	TRBJ2-3	.	CASSFYAPGEDTQYF	TGCGCCAGCAGCTTCTATGCCCCAGGGGAAGATACGCAGTATTTT
.	TRBV2	TRBJ2-7	TRBD1	CASRGDRPYEQYF	TGTGCCAGCAGGGGGGACAGGCCCTACGAGCAGTACTTC
.	TRBV7-9	TRBJ2-1	TRBD2	CASSSLRLARRGFNNEQFF	TGTGCCAGCAGCTCCCTAAGACTAGCGAGACGAGGCTTCAACAATGAGCAGTTCTTC